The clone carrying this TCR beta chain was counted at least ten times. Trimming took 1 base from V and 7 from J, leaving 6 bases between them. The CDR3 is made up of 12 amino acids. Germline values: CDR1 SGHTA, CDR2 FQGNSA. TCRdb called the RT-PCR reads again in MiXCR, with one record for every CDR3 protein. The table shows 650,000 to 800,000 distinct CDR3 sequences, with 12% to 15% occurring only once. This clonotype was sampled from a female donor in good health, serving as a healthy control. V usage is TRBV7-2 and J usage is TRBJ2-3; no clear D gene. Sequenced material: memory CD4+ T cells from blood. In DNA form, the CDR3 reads TGTGCCAGCAGCTTAGAGGGAAATACGCAGTATTTT. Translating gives CASSLEGNTQYF.